The T cell receptor beta chain described here comes from a study of T cells in Graves' hyperthyroidism and ophthalmopathy. Study-wide points: Median prediction lead before ophthalmopathy onset was 6.5 months with the model.

TCR beta CDR3 regions were amplified from RNA. First-round RT-PCR with HTBI primers amplified the TCR CDR3 region. One entry per CDR3 protein results from TCRdb running MiXCR on the multiplex PCR reads. This sample has more than 650,000 distinct CDR3 sequences, with 14% found just once. Ten or more counts support this clonotype. Its specificity is unknown. The germline gives CDR1 SQVTM, CDR2 ANQGSEA. CDR3 length: 13 residues. V shed 1 base and J shed 4 bases, with 10 bases lying between them. Source material: blood. This sequence was found in a woman aged 18-30 years with Graves' hyperthyroidism. V and J are TRBV29-1 and TRBJ1-2; D unclear. The CDR3, as DNA: TGCAGCGTTGAAGTGACCCGTGGCTATGGCTACACCTTC. Translation gives CSVEVTRGYGYTF.